These 21 T cell receptor beta chains originate from one sample sequenced in a study of cytomegalovirus exposure and HLA in healthy donors. Measured with immunoSEQ multiplex PCR; TCRdb has only the in-frame clones, and not every one. The sample comprises 57,000 or so clones, about 96% of which are singletons, and around 0.83% rests with the top ten. Specimen: PBMCs. Receptors were obtained from a man aged 18 to 35 in good health and CMV-seronegative.

The chain has TRBV6-5 and TRBJ2-7; D is undetermined. Germline CDR1 MNHEY, CDR2 SVGAGI. With 6 bases removed from V and 0 bases from J, the gap between germline ends came to 9 bases. This CDR3 has 13 amino acids. The CDR3 here is CASSPLDSYEQYF. The CDR3 DNA reads TGTGCCAGCAGCCCTCTAGACTCCTACGAGCAGTACTTC.

This sequence joins TRBV28 and TRBJ2-7; the D is unclear. Germline CDR1 is MDHEN and CDR2 is SYDVKM. The ends were cut back, 3 bases at V and 0 bases at J, with 6 bases in the middle. There are 13 residues in the CDR3. In DNA form, the CDR3 reads TGTGCCAGCAGTTTCCCCAGCTCCTACGAGCAGTACTTC. The encoded protein is CASSFPSSYEQYF. The complete variable domain, with remaining parts taken from reference TRBV28 and TRBJ2-7, reads DVKVTQSSRYLVKRTGEKVFLECVQDMDHENMFWYRQDPGLGLRLIYFSYDVKMKEKGDIPEGYSVSREKKERFSLILESASTNQTSMYLCASSFPSSYEQYFGPGTRLTVT.

This chain links TRBV6-1 with TRBJ2-7; 10 bases map to TRBD2. The CDR3 sequence is 15 residues long. The V gene's germline CDR1 is MNHNS and CDR2 SASEGT. With V trimmed by 3 bases and J by 2 bases, 4 bases remained unmatched. Here the CDR3 reads CASSEWTSGTYEQYF. As DNA, the CDR3 is TGTGCCAGCAGTGAGTGGACTAGCGGAACCTACGAGCAGTACTTC.

The V gene is TRBV29-1, the J gene TRBJ1-1; D ambiguous. The V end lost 6 bases, the J end lost 1 base, and 12 bases lay between the germline ends. The CDR3 loop spans 13 amino acids. Germline lookup yields CDR1 SQVTM and CDR2 ANQGSEA. CDR3 sequence reads: CSVPLAGNTEAFF. The CDR3 nucleotides are TGCAGCGTGCCGTTAGCGGGGAACACTGAAGCTTTCTTT.

V gene TRBV29-1 combines with J gene TRBJ2-2; 8 nucleotides line up with TRBD2. The trim removed 6 bases at V and 3 bases at J, leaving 6 bases unmatched. CDR1 is SQVTM and CDR2 is ANQGSEA in the germline V gene. The length of the CDR3 is 14 residues. Here the CDR3 DNA reads TGCAGCGTGAGCGGGAGAGGGTACACCGGGGAGCTGTTTTTT. Translating it yields CSVSGRGYTGELFF.

The gene calls are TRBV28 and TRBJ2-5, with TRBD2 identical over 9 bases. V lost 1 base to trimming and J lost 7 bases; unmatched junction nucleotides: 13. The CDR3 has 17 residues. Germline CDR1 MDHEN, CDR2 SYDVKM. The CDR3 DNA follows: TGTGCCAGCAGTTTATTTTTAGGGACTAGCCGGGTCGGGACCCAGTACTTC. Translating it yields CASSLFLGTSRVGTQYF. Full variable domain (outside the CDR3, taken from reference TRBV28 and TRBJ2-5): DVKVTQSSRYLVKRTGEKVFLECVQDMDHENMFWYRQDPGLGLRLIYFSYDVKMKEKGDIPEGYSVSREKKERFSLILESASTNQTSMYLCASSLFLGTSRVGTQYFGPGTRLLVL.

The chain recombines TRBV9 with TRBJ2-3; D may be TRBD2 (6 bases). Germline-derived CDR1 and CDR2 are SGDLS and YYNGEE. Trimming stripped 4 bases from V and 1 base from J, with 13 bases between. The CDR3 spans 15 residues. The CDR3 sequence: CASSLMGGGTDTQYF. Here the CDR3 DNA reads TGTGCCAGCAGCTTAATGGGAGGAGGCACAGATACGCAGTATTTT.

V and J are TRBV4-3 and TRBJ2-2, with D perhaps TRBD2 (5 bases). From germline, CDR1 is LGHNA and CDR2 YSLEER. V was cut by 3 bases and J by 8 bases, with 10 bases left in between. This CDR3 region has 13 residues. CDR3 nucleotides: TGCGCCAGCAGCCAGATAACTAGTGGGGAGCTGTTTTTT. Protein product: CASSQITSGELFF.

This chain joins TRBV6-5 and TRBJ1-5; 8 bases match TRBD1. The CDR3 is 13 amino acids. V shed 7 bases and J 5 bases; nucleotides not matched to a gene: 4. Per germline, CDR1 MNHEY and CDR2 SVGAGI. CDR3: CASTGGVYQPQHF. As DNA, the CDR3 is TGTGCCAGCACAGGGGGCGTATATCAGCCCCAGCATTTT.

CDR3 sequence (DNA): TGTGCCATCAGAGGGACTTTAGGCCTCACAGATACGCAGTATTTT. This encodes CAIRGTLGLTDTQYF. The chain carries TRBV10-3 and TRBJ2-3, with D possibly being TRBD2 (6 bases). The CDR3 is 15 residues long. CDR1 and CDR2 from the germline V gene are ENHRY and SYGVKD. Trimming stripped 6 bases from V and 2 bases from J, with 15 bases between.

This clone was seen a single time. The chain carries TRBV29-1 and TRBJ2-1, with 7 bases identical to TRBD2. Germline lookup yields CDR1 SQVTM and CDR2 ANQGSEA. The junction had 8 bases not matched to a gene; V was cut back by 2 bases and J by 10 bases. The CDR3 loop spans 13 amino acids. For the CDR3, the DNA is TGCAGCGTTGAACGGTCAAGGGAGGGGGAGCAGTTCTTC. Translation: CSVERSREGEQFF.

The J gene is TRBJ2-1, the V gene TRBV5-1; TRBD2 matches 7 bases. Trimming cost V 0 bases and J 0 bases; bases outside gene matches: 3. The CDR3 spans 16 residues. Germline CDR1 reads SGHRS; CDR2 reads YFSETQ. The CDR3 bases are TGCGCCAGCAGCTTGGATGGCGGGGGCTCCTACAATGAGCAGTTCTTC. It encodes CASSLDGGGSYNEQFF.

V is TRBV15 and J is TRBJ2-7; 8 positions match TRBD1. V shed 5 bases and J 5 bases; nucleotides not matched to a gene: 8. Germline V gives CDR1 LNHNV, CDR2 YYDKDF (reference sequence). The CDR3 runs to 14 residues. CDR3 bases: TGTGCCACCAGCGGACAGGGTTTCGGAAACGAGCAGTACTTC. This gives the protein CATSGQGFGNEQYF.

The chain joins TRBV30 to TRBJ1-2; 7 positions agree with TRBD1. Germline V gives CDR1 GTSNPN, CDR2 SVGIG (reference sequence). The length of the CDR3 is 15 residues. The junction had 13 bases not matched to a gene; V was cut back by 3 bases and J by 6 bases. The CDR3 spells CAWSAGLGRGDGYTF. The CDR3 nucleotides read TGTGCCTGGAGCGCCGGGCTAGGCAGGGGGGATGGCTACACCTTC.

This clone was found a few times. V usage is TRBV18 and J usage is TRBJ1-4, with 11 bases fitting TRBD1. J was trimmed by 2 bases and V by 5 bases; bases with no gene match: 4. This CDR3 is built from 16 residues. CDR1 is KGHSH and CDR2 is LQKENI in the germline V gene. The CDR3 DNA reads TGTGCCAGCTCATCGGGACAGGGGGTGACTAATGAAAAACTGTTTTTT. This codes for CASSSGQGVTNEKLFF.

This rearrangement joins TRBV5-3 to TRBJ2-4; D possibly corresponds to TRBD2 (6 bases). TRBV5-3 is assigned to the ORF class and has an uncertain function. This CDR3 contains 15 residues. V was trimmed by 0 bases and J by 7 bases, leaving 14 bases between them. The CDR3 here is CARSLARGRLNIQYF. The CDR3 nucleotides read TGTGCCAGAAGCTTGGCTCGGGGGAGGTTGAACATTCAGTACTTC.

V is TRBV28 and J is TRBJ1-5; D perhaps matches TRBD1 (6 bases). From germline, CDR1 is MDHEN and CDR2 SYDVKM. The germline V and J ends were trimmed by 3 bases and 0 bases, with 18 bases remaining between them. The CDR3 spans 18 residues. The CDR3 nucleotides are TGTGCCAGCAGTTTTACGGGACAAGGAGTTTATAGCAATCAGCCCCAGCATTTT. This sequence encodes CASSFTGQGVYSNQPQHF.

Here the CDR3 reads CASSLGGTGEHNEQFF. CDR3 DNA: TGCGCCAGCAGCTTGGGCGGGACAGGGGAACACAATGAGCAGTTCTTC. The chain is built from TRBV5-1 and TRBJ2-1, with 10 bases fitting TRBD1. Germline lookup yields CDR1 SGHRS and CDR2 YFSETQ. CDR3 length: 16 amino acids. Unmatched junction bases numbered 5, after V lost 0 bases and J lost 5 bases.

This clone was observed a single time. The rearrangement joins TRBV19 to TRBJ1-2, with D perhaps TRBD1 (6 bases). Trimming pared 4 bases from V and 8 bases from J, leaving 17 bases between. This CDR3 region has 14 residues. CDR1 and CDR2 from the germline V gene are LNHDA and SQIVND (reference sequence). The CDR3 sequence: CASSNPYRDGGYTF. The CDR3 region has the DNA TGTGCCAGTAGTAACCCCTACAGGGACGGAGGCTACACCTTC.

The chain uses TRBV11-2 and TRBJ2-1, with D possibly TRBD1 on 6 matching bases. In germline, CDR1 is SGHAT, CDR2 FQNNGV. The CDR3 is 13 amino acids. Trimming left V 1 base short and J 7 bases short, with 8 bases between. The CDR3 DNA follows: TGTGCCAGCAGCTTAGGGGGGCGGAATGAGCAGTTCTTC. Its translation is CASSLGGRNEQFF.

The rearrangement uses TRBV5-6 and TRBJ1-4; maybe TRBD1 (6 bases). Trimming pared 7 bases from V and 5 bases from J, leaving 18 bases between. Germline V gives CDR1 SGHDT, CDR2 YYEEEE. The CDR3 has 15 residues. CDR3 nucleotide sequence: TGTGCCAGCGCAGGGGCCCTAGGTTTGAATGAAAAACTGTTTTTT. Translating it yields CASAGALGLNEKLFF.